This TCR beta chain was sequenced during a study of Tregs in tolerant kidney transplant recipients. Points from the study as a whole: Some patients' samples used different primers over time, so nucleotide sequences weren't comparable. Findings come from small patient numbers and require larger validation. Donor-specific Treg expansion exceeded global Treg expansion in tolerant patients, suggesting antigen drive.

To note about this clone: Its antigen is undetermined.

Measured with immunoSEQ multiplex PCR; TCRdb has only the in-frame clones, and not every one. The sample has about 94,000 clones, approximately 93% seen once. Sequencing was performed on CD4+ T cells from blood, taken before the transplant. The TCR originated in a human donor who received a combined kidney and bone marrow transplant.

The CDR3 loop is CASSERSVEKLFF. The CDR3 nucleotides are TGTGCCTCGTCGGAGCGAAGCGTCGAAAAACTGTTTTTT. This chain uses TRBV10-3 with TRBJ1-4; D unresolved. The CDR3 runs 13 residues. Trimming left V 11 bases short and J 8 bases short, with 18 bases between. Germline V CDR1 and CDR2: ENHRY, SYGVKD.